Listed here are 9 T cell receptor beta chains from one sample, sequenced in a study of T cell responses to AZD1222 COVID-19 vaccine. Using immunoSEQ multiplex PCR, the repertoire was profiled, and TCRdb retains in-frame clones only, with some absent. The table records some 100,000 clones, 80% to 90% of them present only once. The material sequenced was peripheral blood, taken on day 0 of AZD1222 vaccination. The receptors stem from an adult in good health.

The V gene is TRBV21-1, the J gene TRBJ2-7; TRBD1 reflects the table's D call only, with no check against the DNA. TRBV21-1 is assigned pseudogene status. The length of the CDR3 is 19 residues. The CDR3 region is CASSKDSQQAPLILYEQYF. Here the CDR3 DNA reads TGTGCCAGCAGCAAAGACTCTCAGCAGGCACCTCTGATCCTTTACGAGCAGTACTTC.

The genes are TRBV11-2 and TRBJ2-7; no clear D. Trimming took off 4 bases at V and 1 base at J, with 2 bases between the two ends. The germline V gene encodes CDR1 SGHAT and CDR2 FQNNGV. CDR3 length: 11 amino acids. This chain's CDR3 is CASSSSYEQYF. The DNA for the CDR3 is TGTGCCAGCAGCTCTTCCTACGAGCAGTACTTC.

The gene calls are TRBV19 and TRBJ2-1, with 16 bases aligning to TRBD2. The CDR3 runs to 16 residues. Germline lookup yields CDR1 LNHDA and CDR2 SQIVND (reference sequence). The V segment lost 5 bases and the J segment 7 bases; nucleotides outside the gene matches: 5. CDR3 region: CASSSGTSGGVNEQFF. For the CDR3, the DNA is TGTGCCAGTAGTTCCGGGACTAGCGGGGGGGTAAATGAGCAGTTCTTC.

This clone was seen only once. The CDR3 here is CASSPGTVPYEQYF. CDR3 in DNA: TGTGCCAGCTCACCCGGGACAGTCCCATACGAGCAGTACTTC. The V call is TRBV18, the J call TRBJ2-7, with 7 bases that match TRBD1. The J segment lost 4 bases and the V segment lost 3 bases, leaving 6 bases of the junction unmatched. CDR1 and CDR2 from the germline V gene are KGHSH and LQKENI. This CDR3 has 14 residues.

This sequence joins TRBV29-1 and TRBJ1-2; D gene ambiguous. The V end was cut by 1 base, the J end by 5 bases, with 14 bases between. Germline CDR1 and CDR2: SQVTM and ANQGSEA. The CDR3 runs to 14 residues. CDR3 nucleotide sequence: TGCAGCGTTGAAGTTTTGGGAGACACGTATGGCTACACCTTC. It translates to CSVEVLGDTYGYTF.

Regarding this clone: At one boundary the junction diverges from the germline segment, which might be a read error. The J gene is TRBJ1-1, the V gene TRBV5-1, with unresolved D. The CDR3 is made up of 13 amino acids. The germline gives CDR1 SGHRS, CDR2 YFSETQ. CDR3 amino acids: CASSLDASTEVFF. In DNA form, the CDR3 reads TGCGCCAGCAGCTTGGACGCGAGCACTGAAGTTTTCTTT.

V and J are TRBV15 and TRBJ1-5, with D maybe TRBD1 (5 bases). Germline V gene lookup returns CDR1 LNHNV and CDR2 YYDKDF (reference sequence). The CDR3 covers 15 residues. Trimming shortened V by 0 bases and J by 2 bases, and 8 bases separated the two germline ends. The CDR3, as DNA: TGTGCCACCAGCAGAGATCAAGGGGGCAATCAGCCCCAGCATTTT. It specifies CATSRDQGGNQPQHF.

This chain joins TRBV30 and TRBJ2-7, with a weak D call TRBD2 (6 bases). Trimming took off 2 bases at V and 12 bases at J, with 26 bases between the two ends. Germline values: CDR1 GTSNPN, CDR2 SVGIG (reference sequence). This CDR3 comprises 15 residues. The chain's CDR3 is CAWSSWQGGSLSPYF. The CDR3 DNA reads as TGTGCCTGGAGTAGTTGGCAGGGAGGCAGCCTCAGCCCGTACTTC.

This chain links TRBV2 with TRBJ1-6; D gene uncertain. V lost 6 bases, J lost 1 base, and 19 bases lay in between. The CDR3 length is 18 residues. From germline, CDR1 is SNHLY and CDR2 FYNNEI. In DNA, the CDR3 is TGTGCCAGCAGAGGGAACAAGGCTGGGTCTTCCTATAATTCACCCCTCCACTTT. Translating gives CASRGNKAGSSYNSPLHF.